This T cell receptor (beta chain) was captured by sequencing in a study of cytomegalovirus exposure and HLA in healthy donors. V gave up 0 bases and J gave up 5 bases; unmatched junction bases: 5. Germline assignment: CDR1 SGHRS and CDR2 YFSETQ. This CDR3 comprises 16 residues. Profiled with immunoSEQ multiplex PCR; TCRdb holds only in-frame clones, not every one. In the table there are approximately 200,000 clones, about nine tenths of which are singletons. J is TRBJ2-1 and V is TRBV5-1; 10 positions match TRBD2. This clonotype was sampled from a woman between 18 and 29 years old in good health and CMV-seronegative. The source material was PBMCs. The CDR3 sequence: CASSLARTSGNNEQFF. CDR3 coding DNA: TGCGCCAGCAGCTTGGCGCGGACTAGCGGTAACAATGAGCAGTTCTTC. Together with reference TRBV5-1 and TRBJ2-1, the CDR3 gives the full variable domain: KAGVTQTPRYLIKTRGQQVTLSCSPISGHRSVSWYQQTPGQGLQFLFEYFSETQRNKGNFPGRFSGRQFSNSRSEMNVSTLELGDSALYLCASSLARTSGNNEQFFGPGTRLTVL.